The 17 T cell receptor beta chains presented below share a single source sample, sequenced in a study of shared clonotypes between healthy human individuals (dated by TCRdb to 2018 to 2021). The receptor library was made with the immunoSEQ multiplex PCR assay. The clones in this table, taken by TCRdb from immuneACCESS, are in-frame only. Not every clone is retained; where verified, under half of the shortfall comes from an unresolved V gene, and the cause of the rest is unknown. Across this sample there are over a million clones, with around 76% seen only once. Jointly, the top ten make up roughly 1.4% of the sample. The sample was memory CD4+ T cells sorted from blood. The cell subset or site label of this sample denotes: CD45RA-negative fraction. The receptors here all came from a man aged 18 to 35 in good health.

The sample holds a few counts of this clone. The chain has TRBV27 and TRBJ1-6; D may be TRBD1 (5 bases). The length of the CDR3 is 16 residues. The germline CDR1 and CDR2 sequences are MNHEY and SMNVEV (reference sequence). V dropped 5 bases and J dropped 6 bases, with 17 bases sitting between them. CDR3 residues: CASSQRGRVSNSPLHF. Here the CDR3 DNA reads TGTGCCAGCAGTCAGAGGGGCAGAGTCAGTAATTCACCCCTCCACTTT.

This CDR3 reads CASSKMGQGGETQYF. CDR3 DNA sequence: TGCGCCAGCAGCAAAATGGGACAGGGAGGAGAGACCCAGTACTTC. The chain employs TRBV5-1 and TRBJ2-5, with 9 nucleotides matching TRBD1. Germline V gives CDR1 SGHRS, CDR2 YFSETQ. After removal of 4 bases from V and 4 bases from J, the junction contained 8 bases not matched to a gene. CDR3 size: 15 residues.

The chain links TRBV27 to TRBJ1-4; D possibly corresponds to TRBD1 (6 bases). Trimming shortened V by 5 bases and J by 7 bases, and 14 bases separated the two germline ends. The germline V gene encodes CDR1 MNHEY and CDR2 SMNVEV (reference sequence). CDR3 length: 14 amino acids. Here the CDR3 reads CASSMRGAIEKLFF. CDR3 coding DNA: TGTGCCAGCAGTATGAGGGGGGCGATTGAAAAACTGTTTTTT.

This clone came up once. The chain carries TRBV28 and TRBJ1-2; the match to TRBD1 covers 7 bases. Germline V gene sequence: CDR1 MDHEN, CDR2 SYDVKM. V shed 8 bases, J shed 3 bases, and the junction held 9 bases outside the gene matches. The CDR3 sequence is 14 residues long. The CDR3 DNA follows: TGTGCCAGCCTTTCCCAGGGGGGGGACTATGGCTACACCTTC. It specifies CASLSQGGDYGYTF.

V is TRBV27 and J is TRBJ1-1; D gene ambiguous. The CDR3 runs to 13 residues. V shed 6 bases and J shed 4 bases, with 12 bases lying between them. Germline values: CDR1 MNHEY, CDR2 SMNVEV (reference sequence). The CDR3 loop reads CASSQRQGTEAFF. The CDR3 DNA follows: TGTGCCAGCAGCCAAAGACAAGGCACTGAAGCTTTCTTT.

The V call is TRBV4-3, the J call TRBJ2-2, with 11 positions matching TRBD2. This CDR3 is built from 20 residues. The V and J ends lost 4 bases and 4 bases, in that order; junction bases with no gene match: 17. Germline-derived CDR1 and CDR2 are LGHNA and YSLEER. CDR3: CASSRRLLLAGGPSTGELFF. The DNA of the CDR3 is TGCGCCAGCAGCCGGAGACTCTTATTAGCGGGAGGGCCGAGCACCGGGGAGCTGTTTTTT.

This chain connects TRBV2 to TRBJ2-5, with 11 bases identical to TRBD2. With V trimmed by 8 bases and J by 5 bases, 13 bases remained unmatched. This CDR3 has 16 amino acids. The germline V gene has CDR1 SNHLY and CDR2 FYNNEI. CDR3 in amino acids: CASCPGLAGGGETQYF. In DNA, the CDR3 is TGTGCCAGCTGCCCAGGCCTAGCGGGGGGAGGGGAGACCCAGTACTTC.

Comments on this clone: Other DNA sequences in the sample encode the same CDR3. The chain uses TRBV30 and TRBJ1-1; D unresolved. The CDR3 length is 13 residues. Deletions cut 4 bases from V and 1 base from J, with 10 bases between. Germline-derived CDR1 and CDR2 are GTSNPN and SVGIG (reference sequence). The CDR3 DNA reads TGTGCCTGGATCGGGCAACCGAACACTGAAGCTTTCTTT. Translating gives CAWIGQPNTEAFF.

The chain has TRBV9 and TRBJ1-5; 7 bases match TRBD1. This CDR3 contains 15 residues. V was pared by 0 bases and J by 4 bases, with 4 bases of the junction left unmatched. The germline V gene has CDR1 SGDLS and CDR2 YYNGEE. CDR3 sequence reads: CASSVGQGWNQPQHF. CDR3 DNA: TGTGCCAGCAGCGTAGGACAGGGATGGAATCAGCCCCAGCATTTT.

CDR3 in amino acids: CASTVAGGTGELFF. DNA of the CDR3: TGTGCCAGCACGGTAGCGGGGGGGACCGGGGAGCTGTTTTTT. The chain joins TRBV6-1 to TRBJ2-2, with TRBD2 identical over 11 bases. V shed 7 bases and J 5 bases; nucleotides not matched to a gene: 3. In germline, CDR1 is MNHNS, CDR2 SASEGT. The CDR3 runs to 14 residues.

The V and J genes are TRBV2 and TRBJ1-2; the match to TRBD1 covers 7 bases. This CDR3 has 13 amino acids. Trimming cost V 6 bases and J 12 bases; bases outside gene matches: 13. Per the germline V gene, CDR1 is SNHLY and CDR2 is FYNNEI. The CDR3 DNA reads as TGTGCCAGCAGCACAGCGGGACAGTCCCTCCACACCTTC. It encodes CASSTAGQSLHTF. The full variable domain, in which reference TRBV2 and TRBJ1-2 provide the parts outside the CDR3, is EPEVTQTPSHQVTQMGQEVILRCVPISNHLYFYWYRQILGQKVEFLVSFYNNEISEKSEIFDDQFSVERPDGSNFTLKIRSTKLEDSAMYFCASSTAGQSLHTFGSGTRLTVV.

This clone has a single count. This chain uses TRBV27 with TRBJ2-1; D is unclear. Germline V CDR1 and CDR2: MNHEY, SMNVEV (reference sequence). This CDR3 is built from 16 residues. The V end lost 2 bases, the J end lost 0 bases, and 11 bases lay between the germline ends. The CDR3 loop is CASSLRGLNSYNEQFF. The CDR3 DNA reads as TGTGCCAGCAGTTTACGTGGGTTAAACTCCTACAATGAGCAGTTCTTC.

The chain employs TRBV30 and TRBJ2-2, with unresolved D. Germline CDR1 GTSNPN, CDR2 SVGIG (reference sequence). The V gene lost 4 bases and the J gene lost 8 bases, with 8 bases spanning the gap. This CDR3 comprises 11 residues. The CDR3 loop is CAWNRRGELFF. The DNA for the CDR3 is TGTGCCTGGAACCGTAGGGGGGAGCTGTTTTTT. Full variable domain (rest looked up from reference TRBV30 and TRBJ2-2): SQTIHQWPATLVQPVGSPLSLECTVEGTSNPNLYWYRQAAGRGLQLLFYSVGIGQISSEVPQNLSASRPQDRQFILSSKKLLLSDSGFYLCAWNRRGELFFGEGSRLTVL.

The chain is built from TRBV7-2 and TRBJ2-3; 7 bases align to TRBD2. After removal of 2 bases from V and 1 base from J, the junction contained 6 bases not matched to a gene. This CDR3 comprises 16 residues. The V gene's germline CDR1 is SGHTA and CDR2 FQGNSA. DNA for the CDR3: TGTGCCAGCAGCTTAATTGGCGCGGGGGGCACAGATACGCAGTATTTT. Translation: CASSLIGAGGTDTQYF.

The rearrangement uses TRBV11-2 and TRBJ2-7, with 10 bases aligning to TRBD1. The junction had 8 bases not matched to a gene; V was cut back by 3 bases and J by 6 bases. Germline-derived CDR1 and CDR2 are SGHAT and FQNNGV. This CDR3 has 15 amino acids. The CDR3 is CASSFSGQGVGEQYF. The DNA of the CDR3 is TGTGCCAGCAGCTTCTCCGGACAGGGGGTGGGCGAGCAGTACTTC.

V is TRBV29-1 and J is TRBJ2-5; TRBD1 matches at 8 bases. This CDR3 is 13 amino acids long. Per the germline V gene, CDR1 is SQVTM and CDR2 is ANQGSEA. The CDR3 loop is CTVATGARETQYF. CDR3 coding DNA: TGCACCGTAGCGACAGGGGCTAGAGAGACCCAGTACTTC.

The CDR3 here is CATRRESDEQYF. The CDR3 coding sequence is TGTGCCACCCGGCGGGAATCAGACGAGCAGTACTTC. The chain uses TRBV10-3 and TRBJ2-7, with D perhaps matching TRBD2 (6 bases). Trimming cost V 10 bases and J 5 bases, with 15 bases left between them. There are 12 residues in the CDR3. Germline-derived CDR1 and CDR2 are ENHRY and SYGVKD.